This entry lists 10 T cell receptor beta chains sequenced from one sample in a study of control samples from healthy donors and cancer patients. The data were produced by immunoSEQ multiplex PCR, yet TCRdb's version contains in-frame clones alone and is incomplete. Among about 150,000 clones listed, 90% to 95% were seen once. The source material was blood. The receptor source for this set is a woman under 30 in good health.

This clone was detected only a few times. The gene calls are TRBV11-2 and TRBJ2-7, with D uncertain. This CDR3 has 12 amino acids. Germline V gene data show CDR1 as SGHAT and CDR2 as FQNNGV. The V gene lost 1 base and the J gene lost 6 bases, with 7 bases spanning the gap. The CDR3 nucleotides are TGTGCCAGCAGCTTAGTTAGGAGCGAGCAGTACTTC. Its protein product is CASSLVRSEQYF.

The chain combines TRBV7-9 with TRBJ1-1; unclear D gene. The V end was cut by 5 bases, the J end by 1 base, with 14 bases between. CDR3 size: 15 residues. Germline V gene lookup returns CDR1 SEHNR and CDR2 FQNEAQ (reference sequence). CDR3 DNA sequence: TGTGCCAGCAGCCAAATCCGGGATGCGAACACTGAAGCTTTCTTT. Amino acids: CASSQIRDANTEAFF.

The rearrangement uses TRBV11-2 and TRBJ2-5; D is unresolved. The CDR3 length is 14 residues. V dropped 5 bases and J dropped 0 bases, with 10 bases sitting between them. Germline values: CDR1 SGHAT, CDR2 FQNNGV. DNA of the CDR3: TGTGCCAGCAGCCCAAATGTCTACCAAGAGACCCAGTACTTC. It translates to CASSPNVYQETQYF.

This clone was detected only once. J is TRBJ1-6 and V is TRBV18; the match to TRBD1 covers 7 bases. With V trimmed by 2 bases and J by 7 bases, 5 bases remained unmatched. The CDR3 length is 15 residues. In germline, CDR1 is KGHSH, CDR2 LQKENI. The CDR3 loop reads CASSPRTGLNSPLHF. CDR3 DNA sequence: TGTGCCAGCTCACCAAGGACAGGACTCAATTCACCCCTCCACTTT.

V usage is TRBV11-2 and J usage is TRBJ2-5; no definite D call. From germline, CDR1 is SGHAT and CDR2 FQNNGV. The CDR3 spans 13 residues. Trimming took 5 bases from V and 9 from J, leaving 16 bases between them. CDR3 bases: TGTGCCAGCAGCCCCCCAACTTCCGAAGCCCAGTACTTC. Translation: CASSPPTSEAQYF.

The chain couples TRBV27 to TRBJ1-4; the D is unclear. The CDR3 consists of 13 residues. Trimming removed 5 bases at V and 3 bases at J, with 7 bases between. Germline CDR1 is MNHEY and CDR2 is SMNVEV (reference sequence). CDR3 nucleotides: TGTGCCAGCAGTCCCTGGGCTAATGAAAAACTGTTTTTT. Protein sequence: CASSPWANEKLFF.

This sequence joins TRBV4-2 and TRBJ2-1; D is unclear. Trimming left V 1 base short and J 4 bases short, with 5 bases between. The CDR3 spans 13 residues. Germline V lookup: CDR1 LGHNA, CDR2 YNFKEQ. CDR3: CASSQAAYNEQFF. The CDR3 DNA follows: TGTGCCAGCAGCCAAGCTGCTTACAATGAGCAGTTCTTC.

This clone was detected a few times. This chain links TRBV15 with TRBJ2-1; D remains ambiguous. Germline V lookup: CDR1 LNHNV, CDR2 YYDKDF (reference sequence). The CDR3 is made up of 16 amino acids. V shed 1 base and J shed 2 bases, with 12 bases lying between them. The CDR3 nucleotides read TGTGCCACCAGCAGAGGGGTCCCCCGTGCCTACAATGAGCAGTTCTTC. Translated, it gives CATSRGVPRAYNEQFF.

The chain couples TRBV11-3 to TRBJ1-4, with a weak D call TRBD1 (6 bases). Germline-derived CDR1 and CDR2 are SGHNT and YENEEA. V lost 2 bases and J lost 0, with 7 bases in between. This CDR3 is built from 15 residues. DNA of the CDR3: TGTGCCAGCAGCTTACGGACAGCAACTAATGAAAAACTGTTTTTT. It codes for CASSLRTATNEKLFF.

V and J are TRBV3-1 (or the pseudogene TRBV3-2) and TRBJ2-1; 7 bases map to TRBD1. With 4 bases clipped from V and 6 bases from J, the junction kept 12 bases outside the gene matches. The germline CDR1 and CDR2 sequences are LGHDT and YNNKEL (reference sequence). The CDR3 has 16 amino acids. CDR3 region: CASSLPWTGHLNEQFF. The CDR3 DNA reads as TGTGCCAGCAGCCTTCCCTGGACAGGCCACCTCAATGAGCAGTTCTTC.